A single sample is the source of the 27 T cell receptor beta chains below, sequenced in a study of T-cell reconstitution after alpha-beta-depleted transplantation in children. The authors prepared the TCRbeta library with unique molecular identifiers. TCRdb independently ran MiXCR on the PCR reads; one entry per CDR3 protein. The table records about 500,000 distinct CDR3 sequences, 32% of them present only once. Source: PBMCs from the stem cell graft donor, taken from the stem cell graft. These TCRs come from a human donor who donated a stem cell graft to a child with aplastic anemia.

This sequence joins TRBV4-2 and TRBJ2-1, with D unresolved. Germline values: CDR1 LGHNA, CDR2 YNFKEQ. The CDR3 consists of 14 residues. Trimming cost V 4 bases and J 6 bases, with 13 bases left between them. The CDR3 bases are TGTGCCAGCAGCCGCGAGATCTATGGCAATGAGCAGTTCTTC. Protein product: CASSREIYGNEQFF.

J is TRBJ1-2 and V is TRBV5-1, with 7 bases identical to TRBD1. The CDR3 consists of 14 residues. Germline V CDR1 and CDR2: SGHRS, YFSETQ. The V segment lost 4 bases and the J segment 6 bases; nucleotides outside the gene matches: 9. DNA for the CDR3: TGCGCCAGCAGCGGTTCCGGGACAGCCAATGGCTACACCTTC. This encodes CASSGSGTANGYTF.

The genes are TRBV29-1 and TRBJ1-1, with 7 nucleotides matching TRBD1. Germline V lookup: CDR1 SQVTM, CDR2 ANQGSEA. The CDR3 length is 13 residues. V lost 7 bases, J lost 3 bases, and 8 bases stayed unmatched. The DNA for the CDR3 is TGCAGCGCTACTACAGGGGTGGACACTGAAGCTTTCTTT. It translates to CSATTGVDTEAFF. The full variable domain, with the rest looked up from reference TRBV29-1 and TRBJ1-1, is SAVISQKPSRDICQRGTSLTIQCQVDSQVTMMFWYRQQPGQSLTLIATANQGSEATYESGFVIDKFPISRPNLTFSTLTVSNMSPEDSSIYLCSATTGVDTEAFFGQGTRLTVV.

This clonotype was counted only a few times. The chain links TRBV6-5 to TRBJ2-1; 9 bases map to TRBD1. Trimming at V came to 1 base and at J to 9 bases, leaving 4 bases not matched to a gene. This CDR3 is built from 14 residues. Per germline, CDR1 MNHEY and CDR2 SVGAGI. DNA for the CDR3: TGTGCCAGCAGTTACTGGACAGGGGAGGGTGAGCAGTTCTTC. It translates to CASSYWTGEGEQFF.

This clonotype was detected only a few times. The CDR3 DNA follows: TGTGCCAGCAGCCCTAGACCCTCCACCGGGGAGCTGTTTTTT. Its protein product is CASSPRPSTGELFF. V usage is TRBV7-2 and J usage is TRBJ2-2; D not certain. The length of the CDR3 is 14 residues. The germline V gene encodes CDR1 SGHTA and CDR2 FQGNSA. Trimming pared 5 bases from V and 4 bases from J, leaving 11 bases between.

The CDR3 DNA reads TGTGCCAGCAGCGCAAGACTAGCGGGAGACACAGATACGCAGTATTTT. Translation: CASSARLAGDTDTQYF. The chain is built from TRBV9 and TRBJ2-3; 12 bases are shared with TRBD2. This CDR3 is 16 amino acids long. Trimming at V came to 3 bases and at J to 2 bases, leaving 4 bases not matched to a gene. Per the germline V gene, CDR1 is SGDLS and CDR2 is YYNGEE.

This chain connects TRBV7-7 to TRBJ2-2, with 9 positions matching TRBD1. CDR3 length: 14 residues. V was clipped by 5 bases and J by 7 bases; unmatched bases: 5. From germline, CDR1 is SSHAT and CDR2 FNYEAQ (reference sequence). The CDR3 here is CASSVQGANGELFF. Written as DNA, the CDR3 is TGTGCCAGCAGCGTACAGGGGGCAAACGGGGAGCTGTTTTTT.

The J gene is TRBJ2-2, the V gene TRBV4-3; 7 bases fit TRBD1. J was trimmed by 2 bases and V by 2 bases; bases with no gene match: 5. The germline V gene has CDR1 LGHNA and CDR2 YSLEER. The CDR3 extends over 16 amino acids. The CDR3 DNA reads TGCGCCAGCAGCCAATCGACAGGGAGTAACACCGGGGAGCTGTTTTTT. Protein sequence: CASSQSTGSNTGELFF.

This chain joins TRBV30 and TRBJ1-1; tentative D call: TRBD1 (6 bases). Germline V lookup: CDR1 GTSNPN, CDR2 SVGIG (reference sequence). The CDR3 extends over 13 amino acids. The V and J ends lost 0 bases and 4 bases respectively, with 9 bases between them. CDR3 in DNA: TGTGCCTGGAGTGTCCCGGGGGCCACTGAAGCTTTCTTT. Translating gives CAWSVPGATEAFF.

The rearrangement uses TRBV25-1 and TRBJ1-2, with 8 nucleotides matching TRBD1. Trimming took 8 bases from V and 0 from J; bases not matched to a gene: 5. The CDR3 consists of 14 residues. The germline CDR1 and CDR2 sequences are MGHDK and SYGVNS. Written as DNA, the CDR3 is TGTGCCAGCTCCACAGGGGGTACTAACTATGGCTACACCTTC. It codes for CASSTGGTNYGYTF.

V usage is TRBV30 and J usage is TRBJ2-7, with D unresolved. V was shortened by 0 bases and J by 3 bases, with 3 bases between the two germline ends. Germline loops: CDR1 GTSNPN, CDR2 SVGIG (reference sequence). The CDR3 extends over 11 amino acids. CDR3: CAWSVYYEQYF. CDR3 coding DNA: TGTGCCTGGAGTGTATACTACGAGCAGTACTTC.

The CDR3 is CASSSGTTSGGDTQYF. CDR3 bases: TGTGCCAGCAGCTCCGGGACTACATCCGGTGGAGATACGCAGTATTTT. This chain uses TRBV5-4 with TRBJ2-3; 7 bases line up with TRBD2. Trimming cost V 3 bases and J 5 bases; bases outside gene matches: 12. CDR3 length: 16 amino acids. In germline, CDR1 is SGHNT, CDR2 YYREEE (reference sequence).

The table lists this clonotype with a few counts. This rearrangement joins TRBV11-2 to TRBJ1-4, with TRBD1 matching 7 bases. CDR3 size: 15 residues. The V and J ends lost 0 bases and 8 bases, in that order; junction bases with no gene match: 6. Germline lookup yields CDR1 SGHAT and CDR2 FQNNGV. The CDR3, as DNA: TGTGCCAGCAGCTTAGATCCAGGGACAGAAGAAAAACTGTTTTTT. Translating gives CASSLDPGTEEKLFF.

This clonotype was seen just once. The chain is built from TRBV28 and TRBJ2-7; D is unresolved. V lost 4 bases, J lost 3 bases, and 16 bases lay in between. There are 15 residues in the CDR3. Per germline, CDR1 MDHEN and CDR2 SYDVKM. The CDR3 loop is CASSSPRVRRYEQYF. Here the CDR3 DNA reads TGTGCCAGCAGTTCCCCTCGGGTTAGACGCTACGAGCAGTACTTC.

This clonotype showed up just a few times. The chain links TRBV10-3 to TRBJ1-1, with D hard to call. The CDR3 sequence is 14 residues long. The germline CDR1 and CDR2 sequences are ENHRY and SYGVKD. V lost 3 bases, J lost 1 base, and 9 bases lay in between. CDR3 sequence (DNA): TGTGCCATCAGTGAAGGGCCTCCGAACACTGAAGCTTTCTTT. Encoded protein: CAISEGPPNTEAFF.

This clonotype was seen a handful of times. The gene calls are TRBV18 and TRBJ2-5; D is uncertain. Germline V lookup: CDR1 KGHSH, CDR2 LQKENI. Deletions cut 0 bases from V and 5 bases from J, with 10 bases between. The CDR3 contains 14 residues. Here the CDR3 DNA reads TGTGCCAGCTCACCACCGTCCCGTTGGGAGACCCAGTACTTC. It codes for CASSPPSRWETQYF.

There are a few counts of this clonotype. The chain recombines TRBV7-9 with TRBJ1-6; a weak D match, TRBD1 (5 bases). The germline V gene encodes CDR1 SEHNR and CDR2 FQNEAQ (reference sequence). The CDR3 runs 16 residues. Trimming left V 10 bases short and J 6 bases short, with 22 bases between. The CDR3 sequence is CATTNGAGTGNSPLHF. The CDR3 DNA follows: TGTGCCACCACTAACGGGGCGGGAACTGGTAATTCACCCCTCCACTTT.

The chain has TRBV3-1 and TRBJ2-1; D may be TRBD1 or TRBD2 (6 bases each). The CDR3 contains 13 residues. Germline loops: CDR1 LGHDT, CDR2 YNNKEL (reference sequence). Deletions cut 4 bases from V and 6 bases from J, with 10 bases between. CDR3 DNA: TGTGCCAGCAGCCGACGGGGGCCCAATGAGCAGTTCTTC. Its protein product is CASSRRGPNEQFF.

The chain combines TRBV12-3 or TRBV12-4 with TRBJ2-1, with TRBD2 matching over 8 bases. The trim removed 8 bases at V and 6 bases at J, leaving 12 bases unmatched. The CDR3 runs 15 residues. DNA of the CDR3: TGTGCCAGCCGCCTGGGCCCGGGACTAGTCAATGAGCAGTTCTTC. This gives the protein CASRLGPGLVNEQFF.

In its sample, this clonotype was seen a few times. This rearrangement joins TRBV27 to TRBJ1-5; D ambiguous. V lost 4 bases to trimming and J lost 0 bases, with 10 bases between them. The V gene's germline CDR1 is MNHEY and CDR2 SMNVEV (reference sequence). The CDR3 covers 15 residues. CDR3 bases: TGTGCCAGCAGTTCAGCGGGATATAGCAATCAGCCCCAGCATTTT. Protein: CASSSAGYSNQPQHF.

This clonotype occurred a few times. V and J are TRBV5-6 and TRBJ2-2, with unresolved D. The CDR3 length is 13 residues. Germline CDR1 and CDR2: SGHDT and YYEEEE. V was clipped by 6 bases and J by 2 bases, with 8 bases between them. CDR3 in amino acids: CASTPINTGELFF. The CDR3 nucleotides read TGTGCCAGCACCCCAATCAACACCGGGGAGCTGTTTTTT. Looking up the rest from reference TRBV5-6 and TRBJ2-2 gives the full variable domain: DAGVTQSPTHLIKTRGQQVTLRCSPKSGHDTVSWYQQALGQGPQFIFQYYEEEERQRGNFPDRFSGHQFPNYSSELNVNALLLGDSALYLCASTPINTGELFFGEGSRLTVL.

This clonotype was seen ten or more times. This rearrangement joins TRBV20-1 to TRBJ2-3; D perhaps matches TRBD2 (5 bases). Germline V lookup: CDR1 DFQATT, CDR2 SNEGSKA (reference sequence). The CDR3 loop spans 17 amino acids. Trimming cost V 6 bases and J 3 bases, with 25 bases left between them. The CDR3 DNA sequence: TGCAGTGCCTCAACCCCTCCCGGGGATGTATGGACAGATACGCAGTATTTT. Amino acid sequence: CSASTPPGDVWTDTQYF.

This clonotype was seen only a few times. The gene calls are TRBV6-1 and TRBJ1-4, with D maybe TRBD1 (5 bases). V was shortened by 5 bases and J by 7 bases, with 20 bases between the two germline ends. Germline V gene lookup returns CDR1 MNHNS and CDR2 SASEGT. The CDR3 covers 16 residues. CDR3 DNA sequence: TGTGCCAGCAGTCCCGTCCACCCCGGGGGTAGTGAAAAACTGTTTTTT. Translation: CASSPVHPGGSEKLFF.

The gene calls are TRBV9 and TRBJ1-2, with TRBD1 matching 7 bases. In germline, CDR1 is SGDLS, CDR2 YYNGEE. The CDR3 is made up of 15 amino acids. V shed 0 bases, J shed 5 bases, and the junction held 7 bases outside the gene matches. The CDR3 DNA follows: TGTGCCAGCAGCGTAGGACAGGGTGAGAGGTATGGCTACACCTTC. Protein sequence: CASSVGQGERYGYTF.

This clonotype showed up just a few times. The rearrangement links TRBV7-8 to TRBJ1-3, with no clear D. V lost 1 base, J lost 2 bases, and 9 bases lay in between. The CDR3 covers 15 residues. Germline-derived CDR1 and CDR2 are SGHVS and FQNEAQ. The CDR3 nucleotides read TGTGCCAGCAGCTTAGAGCGAACAGCTGGAAACACCATATATTTT. Encoded protein: CASSLERTAGNTIYF.

The chain couples TRBV20-1 to TRBJ2-1, with D possibly called TRBD1 or TRBD2 (5 bases each). Between the trimmed V and J ends, which lost 0 bases and 3 bases, there was a span of 18 bases. The CDR3 is 17 amino acids. CDR1 and CDR2 from the germline V gene are DFQATT and SNEGSKA (reference sequence). This CDR3 reads CSARDVPRDGLYNEQFF. For the CDR3, the DNA is TGCAGTGCTAGAGACGTACCCAGGGACGGGCTCTACAATGAGCAGTTCTTC.

The chain is built from TRBV5-5 and TRBJ2-2, with D perhaps TRBD1 (5 bases). CDR3 length: 15 amino acids. Trimming pared 0 bases from V and 4 bases from J, leaving 10 bases between. Germline-derived CDR1 and CDR2 are SGHKS and YYEKEE (reference sequence). The CDR3, as DNA: TGTGCCAGCAGCTTGGACGCAGGGATCACCGGGGAGCTGTTTTTT. It translates to CASSLDAGITGELFF.